This T cell receptor beta chain stems from a study of cytomegalovirus exposure and HLA in healthy donors. This clone was detected a few times. Per germline, CDR1 SGHTA and CDR2 FQGNSA. Germline trimming cut 3 bases from V and 3 bases from J; bases unmatched to any gene: 4. This CDR3 region has 14 residues. The PCR contained 60 Vbeta and 13 Jbeta primers. Profiling relied on immunoSEQ multiplex PCR, and the TCRdb table lists in-frame clones only, not all of them. Of approximately 97,000 clones in the sample, approximately 80% were seen once. The sample was PBMCs. The sequence was obtained from a woman in her seventies in good health and CMV-seropositive. V and J are TRBV7-2 and TRBJ1-2; 7 bases line up with TRBD1. The DNA for the CDR3 is TGTGCCAGCAGCTTGCAGGGGGTAGACTATGGCTACACCTTC. This encodes CASSLQGVDYGYTF.